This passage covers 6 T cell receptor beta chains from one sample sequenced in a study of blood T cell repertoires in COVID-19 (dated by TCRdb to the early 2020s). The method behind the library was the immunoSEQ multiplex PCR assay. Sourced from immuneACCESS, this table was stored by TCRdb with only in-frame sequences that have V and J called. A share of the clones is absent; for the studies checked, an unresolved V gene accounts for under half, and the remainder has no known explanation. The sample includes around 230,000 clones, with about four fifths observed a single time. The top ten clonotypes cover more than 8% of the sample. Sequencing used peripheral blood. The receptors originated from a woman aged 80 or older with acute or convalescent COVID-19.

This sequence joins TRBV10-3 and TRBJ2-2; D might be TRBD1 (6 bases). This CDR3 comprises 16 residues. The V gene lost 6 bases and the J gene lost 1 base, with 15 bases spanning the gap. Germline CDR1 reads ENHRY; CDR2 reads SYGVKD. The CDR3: CAISATGRGNTGELFF. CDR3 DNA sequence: TGTGCCATCAGCGCGACAGGTCGGGGGAACACCGGGGAGCTGTTTTTT.

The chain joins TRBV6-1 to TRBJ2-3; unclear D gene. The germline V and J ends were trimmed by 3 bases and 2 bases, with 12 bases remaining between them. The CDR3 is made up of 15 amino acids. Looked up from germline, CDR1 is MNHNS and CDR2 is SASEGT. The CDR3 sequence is CASSESSFSTDTQYF. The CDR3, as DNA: TGTGCCAGCAGTGAGTCGAGCTTCTCCACAGATACGCAGTATTTT.

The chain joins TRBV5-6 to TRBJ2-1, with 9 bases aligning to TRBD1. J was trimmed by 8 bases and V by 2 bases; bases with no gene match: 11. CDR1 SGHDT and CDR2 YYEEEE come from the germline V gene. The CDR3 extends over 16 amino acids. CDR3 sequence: CASSFPGQGVLYEQFF. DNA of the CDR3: TGTGCCAGCAGCTTCCCGGGACAGGGCGTTCTATATGAGCAGTTCTTC.

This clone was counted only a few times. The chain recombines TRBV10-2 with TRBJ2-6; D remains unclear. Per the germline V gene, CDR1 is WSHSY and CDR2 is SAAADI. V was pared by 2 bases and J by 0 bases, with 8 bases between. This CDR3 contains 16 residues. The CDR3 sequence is CASSEQRFSGANVLTF. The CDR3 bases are TGCGCCAGCAGTGAGCAGAGGTTCTCTGGGGCCAACGTCCTGACTTTC.

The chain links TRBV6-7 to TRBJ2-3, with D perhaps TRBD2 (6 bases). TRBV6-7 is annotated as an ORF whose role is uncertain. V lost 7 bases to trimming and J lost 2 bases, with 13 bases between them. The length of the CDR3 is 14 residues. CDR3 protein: CASIHRGFTDTQYF. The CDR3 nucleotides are TGTGCCAGCATTCACCGGGGGTTCACAGATACGCAGTATTTT.

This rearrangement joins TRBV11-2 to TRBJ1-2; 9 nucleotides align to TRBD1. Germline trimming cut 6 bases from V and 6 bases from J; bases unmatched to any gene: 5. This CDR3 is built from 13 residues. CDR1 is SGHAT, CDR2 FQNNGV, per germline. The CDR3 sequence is CASRLQGADGYTF. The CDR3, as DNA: TGTGCCAGCAGACTACAGGGGGCGGATGGCTACACCTTC.